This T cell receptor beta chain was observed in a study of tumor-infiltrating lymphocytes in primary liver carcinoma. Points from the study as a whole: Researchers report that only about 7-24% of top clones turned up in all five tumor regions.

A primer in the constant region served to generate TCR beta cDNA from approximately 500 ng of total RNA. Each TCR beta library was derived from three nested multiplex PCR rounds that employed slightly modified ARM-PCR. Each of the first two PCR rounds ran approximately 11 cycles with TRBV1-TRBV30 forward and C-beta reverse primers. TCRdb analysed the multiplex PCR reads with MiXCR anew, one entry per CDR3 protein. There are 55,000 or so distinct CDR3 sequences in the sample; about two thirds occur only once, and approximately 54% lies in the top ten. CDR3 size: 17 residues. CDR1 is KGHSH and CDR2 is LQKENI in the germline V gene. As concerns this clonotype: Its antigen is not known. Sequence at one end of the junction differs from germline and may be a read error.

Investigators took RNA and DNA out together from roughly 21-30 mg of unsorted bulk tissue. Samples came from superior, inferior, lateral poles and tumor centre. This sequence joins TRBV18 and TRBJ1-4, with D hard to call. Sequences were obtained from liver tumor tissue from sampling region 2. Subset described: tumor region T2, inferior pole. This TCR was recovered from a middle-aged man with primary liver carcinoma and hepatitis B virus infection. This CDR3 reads CASPPTWDGKNNEKLFF. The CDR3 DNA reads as TGTGCCAGCCCACCGACCTGGGATGGAAAAAATAATGAAAAACTGTTTTTT.